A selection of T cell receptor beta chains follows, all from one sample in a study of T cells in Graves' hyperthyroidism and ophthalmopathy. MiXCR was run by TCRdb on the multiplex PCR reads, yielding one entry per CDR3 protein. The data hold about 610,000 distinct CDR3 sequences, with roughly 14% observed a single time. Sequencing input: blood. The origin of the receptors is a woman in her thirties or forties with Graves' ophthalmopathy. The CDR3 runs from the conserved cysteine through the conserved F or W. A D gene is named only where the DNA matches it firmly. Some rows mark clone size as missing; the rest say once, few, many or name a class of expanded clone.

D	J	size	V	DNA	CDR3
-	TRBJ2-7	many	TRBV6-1	TGTGCCAGCGACCCCCAGGACCGCACCTACGAGCAGTACTTC	CASDPQDRTYEQYF
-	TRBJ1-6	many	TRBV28	TGTGCCAGCAGTACCCGACAGGTTTCACCCCTCCACTTT	CASSTRQVSPLHF
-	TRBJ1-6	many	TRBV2	TGTGCCAGCAGTGAAAGGGGGGGAAATTCACCCCTCCACTTT	CASSERGGNSPLHF
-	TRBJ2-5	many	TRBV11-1	TGTGCCAGCAGCCCAGGACCGGGGCAAGAGACCCAGTACTTC	CASSPGPGQETQYF
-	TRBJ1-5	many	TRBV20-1	TGCAGTGCTAGGGGGGGGGAACAGCCCCAGCATTTT	CSARGGEQPQHF
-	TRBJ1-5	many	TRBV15	TGTGCCACCAGCAGAGGGGGGAGATTCAATCAGCCCCAGCATTTT	CATSRGGRFNQPQHF
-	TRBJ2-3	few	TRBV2	TGTGCCAGCACCCCAAGCGAGGTTTTCTTTGATACGCAGTATTTT	CASTPSEVFFDTQYF
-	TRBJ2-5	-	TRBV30	TGTGCCTGGAGTGGTTTTCGGGGAGAGACCCAGTACTTC	CAWSGFRGETQYF
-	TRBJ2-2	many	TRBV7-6	TGTGCCGGGGGTCTCAGAGAAACCGGGGAGCTGTTTTTT	CAGGLRETGELFF
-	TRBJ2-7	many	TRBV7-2	TGTGCCAGCAGCTCTAGTGTTGGCTACGAGCAGTACTTC	CASSSSVGYEQYF
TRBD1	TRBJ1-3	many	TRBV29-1	TGCAGCGTTGCCACAGGGGCCGGAAACACCATATATTTT	CSVATGAGNTIYF
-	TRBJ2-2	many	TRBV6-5	TGTGCCAGCAGTTACCGTTCTAACACCGGGGAGCTGTTTTTT	CASSYRSNTGELFF
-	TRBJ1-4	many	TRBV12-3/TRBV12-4	TGTGCCAGCAGTCTAAGCCAGGGTAACCTCGAAAAACTGTTTTTT	CASSLSQGNLEKLFF
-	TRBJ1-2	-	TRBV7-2	TGTGCCAGCACCCCGGGAAGGGGGGACTATGGCTACACCTTC	CASTPGRGDYGYTF
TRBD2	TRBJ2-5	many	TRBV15	TGTGCCACCAGTCGGTCCGGGACTAGCGACCAAGAGACCCAGTACTTC	CATSRSGTSDQETQYF
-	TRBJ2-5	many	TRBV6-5	TGTGCCAGCAGTTACTCGAGGATGTACCAAGAGACCCAGTACTTC	CASSYSRMYQETQYF
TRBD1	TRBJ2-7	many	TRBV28	TGTGCCAGCAGTCGGACAGGTAACAGGTACGAGCAGTACTTC	CASSRTGNRYEQYF
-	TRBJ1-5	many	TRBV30	TGTGCCTGGAGTGTAGATAGCAATCAGCCCCAGCATTTT	CAWSVDSNQPQHF
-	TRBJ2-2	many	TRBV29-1	TGCAGCGTTACCGGACGGACGAACACCGGGGAGCTGTTTTTT	CSVTGRTNTGELFF
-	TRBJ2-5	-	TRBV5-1	TGCGCCAGCAGCCAAGGACAGCTAACCTCAGGGACCCAGTACTTC	CASSQGQLTSGTQYF
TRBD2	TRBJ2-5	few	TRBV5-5	TGTGCCACGGGAGGGGTGGGGGAGACCCAGTACTTC	CATGGVGETQYF
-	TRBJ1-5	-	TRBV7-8	TGTGCCAGCAGCTTAGTCGGGGTGGGGGAACGGCCCCAGCATTTT	CASSLVGVGERPQHF
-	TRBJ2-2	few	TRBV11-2	TGTGCCAGCACAGGAGGCGGGGAGCTGTTTTTT	CASTGGGELFF
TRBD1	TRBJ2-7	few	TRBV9	TGTGCCAGCAGCGCCGGACAGGGTTTTACCTACGAGCAGTACTTC	CASSAGQGFTYEQYF
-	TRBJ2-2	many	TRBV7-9	TGTGCCACCTTGGGGGATGACACCGGGGAGCTGTTTTTT	CATLGDDTGELFF
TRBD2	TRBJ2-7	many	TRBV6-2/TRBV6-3	TGTGCCAGCACCTACGGGGCTAGCGGGAGTATCTACGAGCAGTACTTC	CASTYGASGSIYEQYF